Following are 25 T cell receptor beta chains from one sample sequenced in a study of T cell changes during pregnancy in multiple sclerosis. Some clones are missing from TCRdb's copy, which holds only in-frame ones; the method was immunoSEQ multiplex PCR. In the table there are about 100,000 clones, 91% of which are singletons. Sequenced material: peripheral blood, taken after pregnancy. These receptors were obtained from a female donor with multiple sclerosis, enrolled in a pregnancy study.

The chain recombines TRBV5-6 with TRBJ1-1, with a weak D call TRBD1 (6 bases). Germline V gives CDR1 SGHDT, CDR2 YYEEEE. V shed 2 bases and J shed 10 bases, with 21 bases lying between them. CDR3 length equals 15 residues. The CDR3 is CASSLSPGQQKGAFF. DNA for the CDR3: TGTGCCAGCAGCTTATCCCCTGGACAGCAGAAGGGAGCTTTCTTT.

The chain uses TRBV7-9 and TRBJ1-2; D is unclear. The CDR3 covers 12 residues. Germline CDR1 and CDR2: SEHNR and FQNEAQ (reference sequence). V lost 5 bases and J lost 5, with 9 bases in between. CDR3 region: CASSLAGYGYTF. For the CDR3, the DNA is TGTGCCAGCAGCCTTGCGGGGTATGGCTACACCTTC.

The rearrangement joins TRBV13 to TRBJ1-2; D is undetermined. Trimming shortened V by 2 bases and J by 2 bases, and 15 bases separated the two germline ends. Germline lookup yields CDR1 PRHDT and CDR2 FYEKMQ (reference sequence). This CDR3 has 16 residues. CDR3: CASSLNGVRRNYGYTF. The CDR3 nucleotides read TGTGCCAGCAGCTTAAACGGGGTCAGGAGAAACTATGGCTACACCTTC. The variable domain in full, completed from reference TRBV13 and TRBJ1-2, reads AAGVIQSPRHLIKEKRETATLKCYPIPRHDTVYWYQQGPGQDPQFLISFYEKMQSDKGSIPDRFSAQQFSDYHSELNMSSLELGDSALYFCASSLNGVRRNYGYTFGSGTRLTVV.

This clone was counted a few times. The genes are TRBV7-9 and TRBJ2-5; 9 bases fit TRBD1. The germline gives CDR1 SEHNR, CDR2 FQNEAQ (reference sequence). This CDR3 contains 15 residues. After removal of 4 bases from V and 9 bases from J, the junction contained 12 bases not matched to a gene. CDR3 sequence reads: CASSSSGQGILAQYF. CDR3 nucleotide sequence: TGTGCCAGCAGCTCTTCGGGACAGGGAATATTGGCCCAGTACTTC. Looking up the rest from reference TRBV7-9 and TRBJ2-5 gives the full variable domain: DTGVSQNPRHKITKRGQNVTFRCDPISEHNRLYWYRQTLGQGPEFLTYFQNEAQLEKSRLLSDRFSAERPKGSFSTLEIQRTEQGDSAMYLCASSSSGQGILAQYFGPGTRLLVL.

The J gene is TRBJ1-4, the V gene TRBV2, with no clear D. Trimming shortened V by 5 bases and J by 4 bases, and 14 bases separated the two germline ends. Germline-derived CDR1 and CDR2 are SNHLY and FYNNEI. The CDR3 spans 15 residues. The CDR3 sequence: CASSSRRVYNEKLFF. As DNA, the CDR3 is TGTGCCAGCAGTAGCCGGAGGGTCTATAATGAAAAACTGTTTTTT.

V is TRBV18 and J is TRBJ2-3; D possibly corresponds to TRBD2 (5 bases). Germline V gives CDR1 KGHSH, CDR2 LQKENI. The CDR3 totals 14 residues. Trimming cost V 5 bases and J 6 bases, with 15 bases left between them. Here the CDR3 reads CASSSLGERDTQYF. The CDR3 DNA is TGTGCCAGCTCATCTCTCGGGGAACGGGATACGCAGTATTTT.

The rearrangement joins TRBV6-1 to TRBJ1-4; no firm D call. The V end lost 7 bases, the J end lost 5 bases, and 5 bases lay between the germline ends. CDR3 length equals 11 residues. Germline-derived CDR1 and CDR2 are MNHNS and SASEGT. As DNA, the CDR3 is TGTGCCAGCACCATGAATGAAAAACTGTTTTTT. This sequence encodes CASTMNEKLFF.

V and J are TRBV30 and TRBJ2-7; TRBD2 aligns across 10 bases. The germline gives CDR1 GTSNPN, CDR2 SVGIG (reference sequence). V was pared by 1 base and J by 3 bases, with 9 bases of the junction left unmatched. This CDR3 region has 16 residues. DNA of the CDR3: TGTGCCTGGAGTGGGTCCCTAGCGGGGGAACTCTACGAGCAGTACTTC. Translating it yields CAWSGSLAGELYEQYF. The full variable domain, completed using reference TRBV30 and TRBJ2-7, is SQTIHQWPATLVQPVGSPLSLECTVEGTSNPNLYWYRQAAGRGLQLLFYSVGIGQISSEVPQNLSASRPQDRQFILSSKKLLLSDSGFYLCAWSGSLAGELYEQYFGPGTRLTVT.

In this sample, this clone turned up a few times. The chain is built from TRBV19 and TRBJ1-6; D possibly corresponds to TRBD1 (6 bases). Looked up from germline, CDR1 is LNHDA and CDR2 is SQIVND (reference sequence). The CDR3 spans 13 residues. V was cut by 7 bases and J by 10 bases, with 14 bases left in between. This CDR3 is CASNQGFESPLHF. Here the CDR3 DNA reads TGTGCCAGTAATCAGGGGTTCGAGTCACCCCTCCACTTT. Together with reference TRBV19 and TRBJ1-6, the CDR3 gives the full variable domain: DGGITQSPKYLFRKEGQNVTLSCEQNLNHDAMYWYRQDPGQGLRLIYYSQIVNDFQKGDIAEGYSVSREKKESFPLTVTSAQKNPTAFYLCASNQGFESPLHFGNGTRLTVT.

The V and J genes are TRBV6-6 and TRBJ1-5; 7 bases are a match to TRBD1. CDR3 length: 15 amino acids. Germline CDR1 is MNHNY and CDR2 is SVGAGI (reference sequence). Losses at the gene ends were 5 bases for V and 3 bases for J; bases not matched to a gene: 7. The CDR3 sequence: CASSAEGTDNQPQHF. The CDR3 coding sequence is TGTGCCAGCAGTGCCGAGGGGACAGACAATCAGCCCCAGCATTTT.

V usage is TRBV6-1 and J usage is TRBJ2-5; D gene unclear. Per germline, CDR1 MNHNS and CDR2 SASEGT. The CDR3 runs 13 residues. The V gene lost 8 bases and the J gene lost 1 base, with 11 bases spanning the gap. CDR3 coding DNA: TGTGCCAGCTCTGTTGAGGCCCAAGAGACCCAGTACTTC. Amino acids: CASSVEAQETQYF.

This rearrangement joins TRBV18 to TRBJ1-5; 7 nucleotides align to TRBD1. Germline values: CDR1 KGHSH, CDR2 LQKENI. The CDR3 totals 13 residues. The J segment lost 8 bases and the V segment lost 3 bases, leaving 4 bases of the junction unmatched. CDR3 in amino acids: CASSPDRREPQHF. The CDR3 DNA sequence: TGTGCCAGCTCACCGGACAGGCGGGAGCCCCAGCATTTT.

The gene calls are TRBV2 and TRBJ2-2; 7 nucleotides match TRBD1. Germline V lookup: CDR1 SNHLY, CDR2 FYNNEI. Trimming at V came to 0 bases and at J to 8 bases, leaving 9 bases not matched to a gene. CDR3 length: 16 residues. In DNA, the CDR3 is TGTGCCAGCAGTGAAGCGCCGACAGGGTGGGTGGGGGAGCTGTTTTTT. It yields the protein CASSEAPTGWVGELFF.

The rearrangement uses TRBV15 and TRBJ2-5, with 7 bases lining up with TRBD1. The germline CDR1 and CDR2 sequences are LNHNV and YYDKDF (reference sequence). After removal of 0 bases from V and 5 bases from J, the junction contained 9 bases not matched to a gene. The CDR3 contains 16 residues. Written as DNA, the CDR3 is TGTGCCACCAGCAGAGATCGAGGGGACAGAGGGGAGACCCAGTACTTC. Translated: CATSRDRGDRGETQYF.

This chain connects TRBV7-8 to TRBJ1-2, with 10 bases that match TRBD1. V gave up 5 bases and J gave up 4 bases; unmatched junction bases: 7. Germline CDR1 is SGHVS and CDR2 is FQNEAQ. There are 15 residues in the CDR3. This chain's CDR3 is CASSTSGTGAYGYTF. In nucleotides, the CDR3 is TGTGCCAGCAGCACATCCGGGACAGGGGCCTATGGCTACACCTTC.

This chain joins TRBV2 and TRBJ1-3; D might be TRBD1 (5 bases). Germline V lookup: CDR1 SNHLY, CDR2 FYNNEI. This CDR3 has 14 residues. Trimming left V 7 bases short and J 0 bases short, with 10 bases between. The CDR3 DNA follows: TGTGCCAGCACAGGGCGGCGCTCTGGAAACACCATATATTTT. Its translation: CASTGRRSGNTIYF. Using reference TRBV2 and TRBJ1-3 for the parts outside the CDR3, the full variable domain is EPEVTQTPSHQVTQMGQEVILRCVPISNHLYFYWYRQILGQKVEFLVSFYNNEISEKSEIFDDQFSVERPDGSNFTLKIRSTKLEDSAMYFCASTGRRSGNTIYFGEGSWLTVV.

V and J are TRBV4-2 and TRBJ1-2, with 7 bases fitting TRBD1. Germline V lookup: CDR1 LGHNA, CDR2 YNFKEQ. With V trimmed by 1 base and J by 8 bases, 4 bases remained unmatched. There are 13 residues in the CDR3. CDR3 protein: CASSQVTGEGYTF. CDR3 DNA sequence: TGTGCCAGCAGCCAAGTAACAGGGGAGGGCTACACCTTC.

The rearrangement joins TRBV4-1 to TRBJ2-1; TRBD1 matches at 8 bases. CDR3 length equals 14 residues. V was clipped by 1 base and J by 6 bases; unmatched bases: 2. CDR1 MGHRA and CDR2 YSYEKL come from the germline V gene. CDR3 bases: TGCGCCAGCAGCCAAGCACAGGGGGTCAATGAGCAGTTCTTC. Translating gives CASSQAQGVNEQFF.

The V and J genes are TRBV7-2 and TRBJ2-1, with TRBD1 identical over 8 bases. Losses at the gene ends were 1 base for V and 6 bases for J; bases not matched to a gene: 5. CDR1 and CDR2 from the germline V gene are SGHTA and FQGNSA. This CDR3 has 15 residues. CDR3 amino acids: CASSLGPGQGNEQFF. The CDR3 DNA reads TGTGCCAGCAGCTTAGGCCCCGGACAGGGCAATGAGCAGTTCTTC.

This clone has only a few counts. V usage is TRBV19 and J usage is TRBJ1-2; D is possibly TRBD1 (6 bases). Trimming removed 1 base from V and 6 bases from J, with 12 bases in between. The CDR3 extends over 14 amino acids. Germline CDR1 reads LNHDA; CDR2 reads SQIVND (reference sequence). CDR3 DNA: TGTGCCAGTAGTATAGTTGGACAGCGTAATGGCTACACCTTC. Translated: CASSIVGQRNGYTF.

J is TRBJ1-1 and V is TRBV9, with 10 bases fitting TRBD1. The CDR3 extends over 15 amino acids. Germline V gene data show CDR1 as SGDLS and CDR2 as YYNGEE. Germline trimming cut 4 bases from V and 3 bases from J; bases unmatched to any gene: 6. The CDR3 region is CASSPRTGGDTEAFF. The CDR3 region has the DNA TGTGCCAGCAGCCCGAGGACAGGGGGAGACACTGAAGCTTTCTTT.

The DNA for the CDR3 is TGTGCCAGCAGCTCGACAGGGGGTGAAGGGGCTGAAGCTTTCTTT. Its translation: CASSSTGGEGAEAFF. The chain employs TRBV5-4 and TRBJ1-1, with 9 bases matching TRBD1. CDR3 length: 15 residues. The junction had 9 bases not matched to a gene; V was cut back by 3 bases and J by 6 bases. The V gene's germline CDR1 is SGHNT and CDR2 YYREEE (reference sequence).

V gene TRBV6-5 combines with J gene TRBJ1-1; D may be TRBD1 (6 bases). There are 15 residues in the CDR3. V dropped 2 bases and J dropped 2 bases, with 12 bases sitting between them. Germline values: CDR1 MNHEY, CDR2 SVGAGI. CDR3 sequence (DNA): TGTGCCAGCAGTTACCGAGGACAGACTAACACTGAAGCTTTCTTT. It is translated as CASSYRGQTNTEAFF.

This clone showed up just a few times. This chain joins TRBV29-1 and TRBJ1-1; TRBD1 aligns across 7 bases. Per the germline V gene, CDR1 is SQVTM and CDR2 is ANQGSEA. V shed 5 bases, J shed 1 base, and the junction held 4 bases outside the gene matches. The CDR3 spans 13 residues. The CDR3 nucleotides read TGCAGCGTTCAGCAGGGGGGGAACACTGAAGCTTTCTTT. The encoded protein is CSVQQGGNTEAFF. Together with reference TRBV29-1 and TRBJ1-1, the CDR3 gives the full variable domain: SAVISQKPSRDICQRGTSLTIQCQVDSQVTMMFWYRQQPGQSLTLIATANQGSEATYESGFVIDKFPISRPNLTFSTLTVSNMSPEDSSIYLCSVQQGGNTEAFFGQGTRLTVV.

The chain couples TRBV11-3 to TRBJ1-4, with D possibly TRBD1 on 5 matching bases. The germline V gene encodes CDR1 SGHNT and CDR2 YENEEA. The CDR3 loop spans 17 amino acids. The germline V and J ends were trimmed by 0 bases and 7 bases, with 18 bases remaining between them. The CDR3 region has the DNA TGTGCCAGCAGCTTAGATCTTAACGGACAACGAAGTGAAAAACTGTTTTTT. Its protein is CASSLDLNGQRSEKLFF.